This record covers a single T cell receptor (beta chain). Method: immunoSEQ multiplex PCR; TCRdb's copy keeps in-frame clones and lacks some. The data contain around 380,000 clones, roughly 80% of them seen just once; the ten biggest clones take up 1.1%. Trimming cost V 6 bases and J 2 bases, with 22 bases left between them. CDR3 size: 17 residues. The germline V gene has CDR1 LNHDA and CDR2 SQIVND (reference sequence). This specimen comes from a study of blood T cell repertoires in COVID-19. The wider study: The analysed material was cDNA or gDNA that came from T cells, B-cell-depleted T cells, or PBMCs.

The material sequenced was peripheral blood. This clonotype originated in a human donor with acute or convalescent COVID-19. The donor label of this sample is uncertain. The chain is built from TRBV19 and TRBJ1-2; tentative D call: TRBD1 (6 bases). CDR3 coding DNA: TGTGCCAGTAGCCCGATAGGTGGGGGACACTCCAACTATGGCTACACCTTC. As protein: CASSPIGGGHSNYGYTF. Combining the CDR3 with reference TRBV19 and TRBJ1-2 gives the whole variable domain DGGITQSPKYLFRKEGQNVTLSCEQNLNHDAMYWYRQDPGQGLRLIYYSQIVNDFQKGDIAEGYSVSREKKESFPLTVTSAQKNPTAFYLCASSPIGGGHSNYGYTFGSGTRLTVV.